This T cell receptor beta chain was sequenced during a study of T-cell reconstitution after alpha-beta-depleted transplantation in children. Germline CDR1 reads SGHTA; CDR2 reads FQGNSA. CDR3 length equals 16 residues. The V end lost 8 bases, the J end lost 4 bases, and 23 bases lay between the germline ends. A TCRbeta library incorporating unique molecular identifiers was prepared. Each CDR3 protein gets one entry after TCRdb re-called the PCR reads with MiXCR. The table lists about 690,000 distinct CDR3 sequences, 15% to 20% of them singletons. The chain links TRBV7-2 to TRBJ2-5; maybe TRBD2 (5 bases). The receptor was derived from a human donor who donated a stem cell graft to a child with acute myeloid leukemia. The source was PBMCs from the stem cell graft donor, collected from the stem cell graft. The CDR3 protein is CASGPYFRAGGETQYF. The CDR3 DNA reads TGTGCCAGCGGCCCCTACTTTAGGGCGGGTGGAGAGACCCAGTACTTC.